The T cell receptor (beta chain) under discussion was sequenced for a study of blood T cell repertoires in COVID-19. Study-level background: Material from acute and convalescent COVID-19 was sourced from the United States, Italy and Spain. T cells, B-cell-depleted T cells, or PBMCs supplied cDNA or gDNA.

The junction had 16 bases not matched to a gene; V was cut back by 4 bases and J by 6 bases. Per the germline V gene, CDR1 is LGHNA and CDR2 is YNFKEQ. The CDR3 totals 17 residues. Sequencing was performed with immunoSEQ multiplex PCR; in TCRdb, only in-frame clones are kept and a portion is missing. Among about 160,000 clones listed, 80% to 90% were seen once. The source material was PBMCs or T cells enriched from blood (not recorded which). V usage is TRBV4-2 and J usage is TRBJ1-2, with TRBD1 matching 8 bases. This TCR derives from a woman aged 45-65 years who had recovered from COVID-19. The CDR3 sequence: CASSPPPTGEGGDGYTF. As DNA, the CDR3 is TGTGCCAGCAGCCCGCCCCCGACAGGGGAAGGCGGTGATGGCTACACCTTC.